This T cell receptor beta chain is from a study of blood T cell repertoires in COVID-19 (dated by TCRdb to the early 2020s). About the study as a whole: Samples covering the acute and convalescent phases of COVID-19 were provided by collaborators in the United States, Italy and Spain. The material from the prospective study consisted of cDNA or gDNA derived from T cells, B-cell-depleted T cells, or PBMCs. The dataset comprised deeply sampled blood TCRbeta repertoires from subjects exposed to, actively infected with, or recovered from COVID-19. The repertoires were released in a freely available public database intended as a resource for research on the immune response to SARS-CoV-2. Samples were obtained from the ongoing ImmuneRACE study (first 160 participants) and from about 1,300 subjects provided by 6 global collaborators. A de-identified subject ID, COVID-19 status, age in years and sex were almost always included in the sample metadata. HLA class I and class II types, where available, came from metadata supplied by the sample provider rather than from assay-based typing.

In regard to this clone: What this receptor recognizes is not known. No much larger clone is present one base from it, and per-base qualities are unavailable.

Beyond this particular receptor, the publication reports: Clinical and demographic metadata were provided uncurated, with the amount varying by source and participant.

At one collaborating source in Seattle, patients were enrolled during active infection and were followed longitudinally through the course of disease. The collaborating institutions used their own protocols to collect whole blood in K2EDTA tubes. For TCRbeta analysis, collaborator samples were shipped as frozen whole blood, as isolated PBMCs, or as DNA extracted from either sample type. TCRbeta CDR3 regions were amplified from genomic DNA by means of the immunoSEQ Assay, a bias-controlled multiplex PCR. The authors' analysis ran thus. Nucleated cell counts per sample were estimated from amplification of reference gene primers within the assay. To quantify the absolute abundance of each unique TCRbeta CDR3 rearrangement, sequence reads were collapsed and filtered. For each sample, productive Simpson clonality was calculated as the square root of Simpson's diversity index across productive rearrangements. TCRdb retrieved this table from immuneACCESS and kept in-frame rearrangements only. Not all clones are present; in checked studies, unresolved V genes account for under half, and no reason is known for the remainder. The V and J calls and clone size are taken from that table; D and trimming were inferred from the DNA. The table for this sample lists around 300,000 clones; around 88% of them were counted only once. The ten largest clones capture around 13% of the sample.

This receptor was obtained from a woman in her 70s with COVID-19, enrolled during active disease. Sequenced: peripheral blood.

Here the CDR3 is given as CASGGQPKLFF. The bases are TGTGCGTCAGGGGGTCAACCTAAACTGTTTTTT. This sequence uses TRBV27 and TRBJ1-4; 7 middle bases align to TRBD1. From a lookup of the germline V gene (reference sequence), CDR1 and CDR2 are MNHEY and SMNVEV. Measured from the cysteine to the phenylalanine, the CDR3 is 11 residues long. This entry keeps only the CDR3 DNA: 33 bases, framed from base 1.